The following is a T cell receptor beta chain sequence with its context. The method was immunoSEQ multiplex PCR; TCRdb's version includes in-frame clones alone and lacks a portion of them. The sample holds around 200,000 clones; roughly 94% are singletons and the top ten take 1.5%. The source of the sample is a study of control samples from healthy donors and cancer patients. This CDR3 is built from 16 residues. CDR1 and CDR2 from the germline V gene are LGHNA and YSLEER. V trimming: 0 bases; J trimming: 6 bases; junction bases outside the gene matches: 4. V gene TRBV4-3 combines with J gene TRBJ1-4; 10 bases agree with TRBD1. The clonotype was recovered from a man aged 50 to 59 in good health. The source material was blood. The CDR3, as DNA: TGCGCCAGCAGCCAAGAAAAAGGGACAGGGGATGAAAAACTGTTTTTT. This translates into CASSQEKGTGDEKLFF.